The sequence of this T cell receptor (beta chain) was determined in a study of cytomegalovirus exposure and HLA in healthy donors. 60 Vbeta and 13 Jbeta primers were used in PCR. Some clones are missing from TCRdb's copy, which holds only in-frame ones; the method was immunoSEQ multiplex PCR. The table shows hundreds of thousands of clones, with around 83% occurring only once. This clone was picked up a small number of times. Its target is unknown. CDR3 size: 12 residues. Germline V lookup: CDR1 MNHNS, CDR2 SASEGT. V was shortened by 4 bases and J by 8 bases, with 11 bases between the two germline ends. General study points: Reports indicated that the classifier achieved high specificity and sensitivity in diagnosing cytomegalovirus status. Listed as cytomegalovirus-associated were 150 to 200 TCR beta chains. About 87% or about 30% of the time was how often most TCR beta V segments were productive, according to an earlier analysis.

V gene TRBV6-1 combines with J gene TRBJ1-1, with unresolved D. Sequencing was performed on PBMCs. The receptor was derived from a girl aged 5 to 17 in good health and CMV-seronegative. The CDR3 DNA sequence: TGTGCCAGCAGTGGAAGCCCTTCCGAAGCTTTCTTT. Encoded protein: CASSGSPSEAFF.